These 27 T cell receptor beta chains came from one sample sequenced in a study of CD8+ T cells in alopecia areata. After isolation, RNA underwent reverse transcription to generate cDNA as the sequencing template. Sequenced by immunoSEQ multiplex PCR; TCRdb stores in-frame clones only, minus some. The sample has approximately 180,000 clones; just under 65% are singletons. Treatment given: oral pan-JAK inhibitor, 5-10 mg twice daily. The sample consisted of CD4+ T cells sorted from blood, taken around week 49, from a patient treated with tofacitinib. Every receptor here comes from a human donor with alopecia areata.

V is TRBV10-3 and J is TRBJ2-3; 7 nucleotides line up with TRBD2. This CDR3 is 16 amino acids long. Losses at the gene ends were 3 bases for V and 2 bases for J; bases not matched to a gene: 8. CDR1 is ENHRY, CDR2 SYGVKD, per germline. In nucleotides, the CDR3 is TGTGCCATCAGTGATTCCCCTAGCGGATACACAGATACGCAGTATTTT. Translating gives CAISDSPSGYTDTQYF.

This clone has more than one count but fewer than ten. The J gene is TRBJ2-6, the V gene TRBV29-1; no clear D gene. The CDR3 is made up of 14 amino acids. With 4 bases removed from V and 1 base from J, the gap between germline ends came to 8 bases. The germline V gene encodes CDR1 SQVTM and CDR2 ANQGSEA. The CDR3 DNA follows: TGCAGCGTTGGAGATATATCTGGGGCCAACGTCCTGACTTTC. Translating it yields CSVGDISGANVLTF. The full variable domain, in which reference TRBV29-1 and TRBJ2-6 provide the parts outside the CDR3, is SAVISQKPSRDICQRGTSLTIQCQVDSQVTMMFWYRQQPGQSLTLIATANQGSEATYESGFVIDKFPISRPNLTFSTLTVSNMSPEDSSIYLCSVGDISGANVLTFGAGSRLTVL.

A remark on this clone: Other DNA sequences in this specimen translate into the identical CDR3. This rearrangement joins TRBV27 to TRBJ1-5, with D unresolved. The germline V and J ends were trimmed by 3 bases and 3 bases, with 9 bases remaining between them. The germline gives CDR1 MNHEY, CDR2 SMNVEV (reference sequence). The CDR3 has 14 residues. CDR3 coding DNA: TGTGCCAGCAGTTTGGCAGGTTTCAATCAGCCCCAGCATTTT. It encodes CASSLAGFNQPQHF.

Only a few counts were recorded for this clone. V usage is TRBV14 and J usage is TRBJ2-5; D is undetermined. In germline, CDR1 is SGHDN, CDR2 FVKESK. With 1 base removed from V and 13 bases from J, the gap between germline ends came to 13 bases. This CDR3 has 12 amino acids. The CDR3: CASSQVSAYLYF. The CDR3 region has the DNA TGTGCCAGCAGCCAAGTTTCGGCCTATTTGTACTTC. The variable domain in full, completed from reference TRBV14 and TRBJ2-5, reads EAGVTQFPSHSVIEKGQTVTLRCDPISGHDNLYWYRRVMGKEIKFLLHFVKESKQDESGMPNNRFLAERTGGTYSTLKVQPAELEDSGVYFCASSQVSAYLYFGPGTRLLVL.

The V call is TRBV7-8, the J call TRBJ2-7; D possibly corresponds to TRBD1 (6 bases). Trimming took off 1 base at V and 3 bases at J, with 10 bases between the two ends. The CDR3 loop spans 14 amino acids. Germline lookup yields CDR1 SGHVS and CDR2 FQNEAQ. CDR3 region: CASSLGDKNYEQYF. In nucleotides, the CDR3 is TGTGCCAGCAGCTTAGGGGACAAGAACTACGAGCAGTACTTC. The complete variable domain, with remaining parts taken from reference TRBV7-8 and TRBJ2-7, reads GAGVSQSPRYKVAKRGQDVALRCDPISGHVSLFWYQQALGQGPEFLTYFQNEAQLDKSGLPSDRFFAERPEGSVSTLKIQRTQQEDSAVYLCASSLGDKNYEQYFGPGTRLTVT.

This sequence joins TRBV30 and TRBJ1-6; 8 positions agree with TRBD1. J was trimmed by 6 bases and V by 5 bases; bases with no gene match: 6. The V gene's germline CDR1 is GTSNPN and CDR2 SVGIG (reference sequence). This CDR3 is built from 14 residues. This CDR3 reads CAWVLTGGNSPLHF. DNA of the CDR3: TGTGCCTGGGTCCTAACAGGGGGTAATTCACCCCTCCACTTT.

The chain couples TRBV5-6 to TRBJ2-7, with D perhaps matching TRBD2 (6 bases). V was trimmed by 2 bases and J by 4 bases, leaving 16 bases between them. CDR3 length: 15 amino acids. Germline V gene lookup returns CDR1 SGHDT and CDR2 YYEEEE. CDR3 region: CASSLGGTGGYEQYF. DNA for the CDR3: TGTGCCAGCAGCTTAGGTGGAACCGGGGGTTACGAGCAGTACTTC.

This chain joins TRBV4-1 and TRBJ2-1, with a weak D call TRBD1 (5 bases). Trimming took off 4 bases at V and 0 bases at J, with 13 bases between the two ends. The germline gives CDR1 MGHRA, CDR2 YSYEKL. This CDR3 is built from 16 residues. CDR3 protein: CASSPDKGPSYNEQFF. CDR3 bases: TGCGCCAGCAGCCCTGACAAGGGGCCCTCCTACAATGAGCAGTTCTTC.

The sample holds one count of this clone. The chain links TRBV6-6 to TRBJ1-2; D might be TRBD1 (6 bases). Looked up from germline, CDR1 is MNHNY and CDR2 is SVGAGI (reference sequence). The ends were cut back, 7 bases at V and 11 bases at J, with 17 bases in the middle. This CDR3 spans 12 amino acids. The CDR3 reads CASTPGVLSYTF. As DNA, the CDR3 is TGTGCCAGCACTCCAGGGGTGCTCTCGTACACCTTC.

This clone was counted between two and nine times. This could be a read error, since a much larger clone is one nucleotide away. The CDR3 loop is CASSYQGHAGELFF. The CDR3, as DNA: TGTGCCAGCAGCTACCAGGGGCATGCCGGGGAGCTGTTTTTT. The chain employs TRBV7-2 and TRBJ2-2, with D possibly being TRBD1 (6 bases). V was clipped by 4 bases and J by 6 bases, with 12 bases between them. CDR3 length: 14 amino acids. Germline CDR1 reads SGHTA; CDR2 reads FQGNSA. Together with reference TRBV7-2 and TRBJ2-2, the CDR3 gives the full variable domain: GAGVSQSPSNKVTEKGKDVELRCDPISGHTALYWYRQSLGQGLEFLIYFQGNSAPDKSGLPSDRFSAERTGGSVSTLTIQRTQQEDSAVYLCASSYQGHAGELFFGEGSRLTVL.

This chain links TRBV11-2 with TRBJ2-3, with 13 bases matching TRBD2. CDR3 length: 16 residues. Germline V gene sequence: CDR1 SGHAT, CDR2 FQNNGV. V lost 3 bases and J lost 3; bases outside the gene matches: 3. CDR3 nucleotide sequence: TGTGCCAGCAGCTTGGGACTAGCGGGGCATACAGATACGCAGTATTTT. The encoded protein is CASSLGLAGHTDTQYF.

V is TRBV15 and J is TRBJ2-4; D call uncertain. Trimming shortened V by 6 bases and J by 2 bases, and 8 bases separated the two germline ends. The CDR3 is 13 amino acids. Germline CDR1 LNHNV, CDR2 YYDKDF (reference sequence). CDR3 bases: TGTGCCACCAGGGCGGCCACCAAAAACATTCAGTACTTC. It translates to CATRAATKNIQYF.

J is TRBJ1-1 and V is TRBV30; D remains ambiguous. V was pared by 0 bases and J by 0 bases, with 11 bases between. This CDR3 is 15 amino acids long. The V gene's germline CDR1 is GTSNPN and CDR2 SVGIG (reference sequence). The CDR3 DNA reads as TGTGCCTGGAGTGTAATTTCACTTATGAACACTGAAGCTTTCTTT. It encodes CAWSVISLMNTEAFF.

The gene calls are TRBV28 and TRBJ1-2; D may be TRBD1 (6 bases). The CDR3 length is 14 residues. The germline V and J ends were trimmed by 7 bases and 7 bases, with 19 bases remaining between them. In germline, CDR1 is MDHEN, CDR2 SYDVKM. The CDR3 here is CASNPGAERGGYTF. In DNA, the CDR3 is TGTGCCAGCAACCCGGGGGCAGAAAGAGGTGGCTACACCTTC.

The table lists this clone with a few counts. The J gene is TRBJ2-7, the V gene TRBV10-2, with D unresolved. The germline V gene encodes CDR1 WSHSY and CDR2 SAAADI. Deletions cut 7 bases from V and 0 bases from J, with 16 bases between. The CDR3 length is 15 residues. The CDR3 DNA reads as TGCGCCAGCAAAATAGGTCAGTCAAGCTCCTACGAGCAGTACTTC. It yields the protein CASKIGQSSSYEQYF.

This sequence joins TRBV10-3 and TRBJ1-6, with D perhaps TRBD1 (6 bases). Germline-derived CDR1 and CDR2 are ENHRY and SYGVKD. The CDR3 runs 14 residues. Trimming left V 4 bases short and J 10 bases short, with 14 bases between. CDR3 loop: CAISGYRDGSPLHF. DNA for the CDR3: TGTGCCATCAGTGGTTACAGGGATGGATCACCCCTCCACTTT.

V gene TRBV7-2 combines with J gene TRBJ2-1; 9 bases map to TRBD1. The CDR3 has 16 amino acids. Germline assignment: CDR1 SGHTA and CDR2 FQGNSA. The J segment lost 8 bases and the V segment lost 7 bases, leaving 15 bases of the junction unmatched. CDR3 bases: TGTGCCAGCACCACTCCAGCCCGACAGGGGGGAGATGAGCAGTTCTTC. The encoded protein is CASTTPARQGGDEQFF.

To note about this clone: A far larger clone is just one base off, so this is likely a read error. This chain links TRBV7-2 with TRBJ2-3; D ambiguous. Germline lookup yields CDR1 SGHTA and CDR2 FQGNSA. The CDR3 totals 13 residues. Trimming took off 2 bases at V and 5 bases at J, with 8 bases between the two ends. The CDR3 bases are TGTGCCAGCAGCTTACAGACTGGAGATACGCAGTATTTT. Translating gives CASSLQTGDTQYF.

V and J are TRBV15 and TRBJ2-7, with D perhaps TRBD1 or TRBD2 (5 bases each). CDR3 size: 13 residues. The V end was cut by 5 bases, the J end by 5 bases, with 13 bases between. CDR1 and CDR2 from the germline V gene are LNHNV and YYDKDF (reference sequence). The CDR3 loop is CATSLGVANEQYF. CDR3 DNA sequence: TGTGCCACCAGCCTAGGGGTAGCGAACGAGCAGTACTTC. The full variable domain, its missing parts supplied by reference TRBV15 and TRBJ2-7, is DAMVIQNPRYQVTQFGKPVTLSCSQTLNHNVMYWYQQKSSQAPKLLFHYYDKDFNNEADTPDNFQSRRPNTSFCFLDIRSPGLGDTAMYLCATSLGVANEQYFGPGTRLTVT.

There are a few counts of this clone. V usage is TRBV5-6 and J usage is TRBJ2-7, with D unclear. The CDR3 runs 14 residues. Per germline, CDR1 SGHDT and CDR2 YYEEEE. Between the trimmed V and J ends, which lost 1 base and 0 bases, there was a span of 8 bases. CDR3: CASSLSAGSYEQYF. The CDR3 nucleotides read TGTGCCAGCAGCTTGTCCGCCGGCTCCTACGAGCAGTACTTC.

The gene calls are TRBV5-4 and TRBJ2-1; D perhaps matches TRBD2 (5 bases). Germline CDR1 is SGHNT and CDR2 is YYREEE (reference sequence). There are 16 residues in the CDR3. Trimming removed 4 bases at V and 0 bases at J, with 14 bases between. The CDR3 region is CASSLGLAVSYNEQFF. DNA for the CDR3: TGTGCCAGCAGCCTCGGACTCGCGGTCTCCTACAATGAGCAGTTCTTC. Combining the CDR3 with reference TRBV5-4 and TRBJ2-1 gives the whole variable domain ETGVTQSPTHLIKTRGQQVTLRCSSQSGHNTVSWYQQALGQGPQFIFQYYREEENGRGNFPPRFSGLQFPNYSSELNVNALELDDSALYLCASSLGLAVSYNEQFFGPGTRLTVL.

There are a few counts of this clone. This same CDR3 is encoded by further DNA sequences in the sample. This chain joins TRBV29-1 and TRBJ2-2; no clear D. V lost 4 bases and J lost 2, with 5 bases in between. The germline V gene encodes CDR1 SQVTM and CDR2 ANQGSEA. The CDR3 covers 12 residues. CDR3 sequence reads: CSVGPNTGELFF. In DNA form, the CDR3 reads TGCAGCGTTGGACCCAACACCGGGGAGCTGTTTTTT.

The chain joins TRBV9 to TRBJ2-3; D remains ambiguous. In germline, CDR1 is SGDLS, CDR2 YYNGEE. Trimming removed 0 bases at V and 2 bases at J, with 13 bases between. This CDR3 contains 16 residues. The CDR3 nucleotides read TGTGCCAGCAGCGTAGGGAGCAGCCTCCTCACAGATACGCAGTATTTT. It yields the protein CASSVGSSLLTDTQYF.

The chain couples TRBV14 to TRBJ2-7; TRBD2 is a possible D gene (6 bases). The CDR3 is made up of 13 amino acids. The V end was cut by 3 bases, the J end by 4 bases, with 10 bases between. Germline CDR1 is SGHDN and CDR2 is FVKESK. This chain's CDR3 is CASSQGGLYEQYF. CDR3 in DNA: TGTGCCAGCAGCCAGGGGGGACTTTACGAGCAGTACTTC.

The chain has TRBV29-1 and TRBJ1-1; 8 nucleotides agree with TRBD1. This CDR3 spans 13 amino acids. The trim removed 4 bases at V and 4 bases at J, leaving 5 bases unmatched. Germline values: CDR1 SQVTM, CDR2 ANQGSEA. Here the CDR3 DNA reads TGCAGCGTTGGACACAGGGGGATCACTGAAGCTTTCTTT. Its translation is CSVGHRGITEAFF. Filled out from reference TRBV29-1 and TRBJ1-1, the complete variable domain reads SAVISQKPSRDICQRGTSLTIQCQVDSQVTMMFWYRQQPGQSLTLIATANQGSEATYESGFVIDKFPISRPNLTFSTLTVSNMSPEDSSIYLCSVGHRGITEAFFGQGTRLTVV.

The gene calls are TRBV29-1 and TRBJ2-3; D call uncertain. The V gene lost 8 bases and the J gene lost 1 base, with 4 bases spanning the gap. Germline loops: CDR1 SQVTM, CDR2 ANQGSEA. The CDR3 covers 10 residues. Written as DNA, the CDR3 is TGCAGCTTCGGCACAGATACGCAGTATTTT. The encoded protein is CSFGTDTQYF.

This chain joins TRBV23-1 and TRBJ1-2, with 7 bases that match TRBD1. TRBV23-1 is noted as an ORF with a role that remains uncertain. CDR3 length: 12 amino acids. V trimming: 6 bases; J trimming: 8 bases; junction bases outside the gene matches: 6. In DNA form, the CDR3 reads TGCGCCAGCAGAAAAACAGGGGAGGGCTACACCTTC. It yields the protein CASRKTGEGYTF.